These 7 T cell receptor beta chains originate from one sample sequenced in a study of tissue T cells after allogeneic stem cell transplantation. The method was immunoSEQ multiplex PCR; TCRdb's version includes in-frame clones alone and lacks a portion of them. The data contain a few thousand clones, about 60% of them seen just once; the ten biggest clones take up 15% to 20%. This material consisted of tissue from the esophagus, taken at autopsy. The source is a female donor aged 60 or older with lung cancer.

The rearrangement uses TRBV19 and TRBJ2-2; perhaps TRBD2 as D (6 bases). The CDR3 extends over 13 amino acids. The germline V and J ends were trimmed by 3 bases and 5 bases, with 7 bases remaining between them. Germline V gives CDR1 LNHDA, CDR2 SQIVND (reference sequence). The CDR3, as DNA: TGTGCCAGTAGTATCCTAGCGACCGGGGAGCTGTTTTTT. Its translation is CASSILATGELFF.

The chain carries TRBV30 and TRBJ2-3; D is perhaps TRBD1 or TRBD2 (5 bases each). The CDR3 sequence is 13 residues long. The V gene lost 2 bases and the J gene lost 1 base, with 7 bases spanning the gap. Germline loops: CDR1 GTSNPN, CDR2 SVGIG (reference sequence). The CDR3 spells CAWSRGGTDTQYF. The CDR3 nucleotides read TGTGCCTGGAGTCGAGGGGGCACAGATACGCAGTATTTT.

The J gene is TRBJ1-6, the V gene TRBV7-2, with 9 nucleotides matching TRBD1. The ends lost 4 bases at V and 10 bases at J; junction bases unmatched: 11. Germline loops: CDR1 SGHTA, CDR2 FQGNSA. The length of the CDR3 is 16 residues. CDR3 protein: CASSSFPGQGGSPLHF. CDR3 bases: TGTGCCAGCAGCTCATTCCCGGGACAGGGTGGCTCACCCCTCCACTTT.

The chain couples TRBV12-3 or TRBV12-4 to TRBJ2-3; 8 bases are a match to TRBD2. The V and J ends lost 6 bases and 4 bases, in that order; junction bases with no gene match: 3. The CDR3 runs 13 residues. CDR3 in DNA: TGTGCCAGCAGGGGCGGGAGGCCAGATACGCAGTATTTT. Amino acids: CASRGGRPDTQYF.

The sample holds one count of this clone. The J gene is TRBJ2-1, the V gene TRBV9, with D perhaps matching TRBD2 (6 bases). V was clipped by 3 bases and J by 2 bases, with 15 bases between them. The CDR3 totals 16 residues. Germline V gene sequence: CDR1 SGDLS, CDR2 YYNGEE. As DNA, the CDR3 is TGTGCCAGCAGCGGCCGGGGGTCCTCCACCTACAATGAGCAGTTCTTC. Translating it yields CASSGRGSSTYNEQFF.

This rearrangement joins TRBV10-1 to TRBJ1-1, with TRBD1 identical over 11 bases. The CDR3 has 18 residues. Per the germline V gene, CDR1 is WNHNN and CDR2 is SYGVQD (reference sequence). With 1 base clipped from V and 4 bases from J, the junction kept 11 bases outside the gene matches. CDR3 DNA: TGCGCCAGCAGTGAGTGGTGCGGACAGGGGGCGAAGGTCACTGAAGCTTTCTTT. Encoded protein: CASSEWCGQGAKVTEAFF.

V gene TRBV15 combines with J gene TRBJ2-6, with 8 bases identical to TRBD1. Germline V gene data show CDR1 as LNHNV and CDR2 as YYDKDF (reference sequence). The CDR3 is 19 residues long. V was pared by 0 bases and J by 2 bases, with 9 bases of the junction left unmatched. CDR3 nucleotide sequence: TGTGCCACCAGCAGAGACAGGGGGCGCGGTGTGGCTGGGGCCAACGTCCTGACTTTC. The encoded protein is CATSRDRGRGVAGANVLTF.